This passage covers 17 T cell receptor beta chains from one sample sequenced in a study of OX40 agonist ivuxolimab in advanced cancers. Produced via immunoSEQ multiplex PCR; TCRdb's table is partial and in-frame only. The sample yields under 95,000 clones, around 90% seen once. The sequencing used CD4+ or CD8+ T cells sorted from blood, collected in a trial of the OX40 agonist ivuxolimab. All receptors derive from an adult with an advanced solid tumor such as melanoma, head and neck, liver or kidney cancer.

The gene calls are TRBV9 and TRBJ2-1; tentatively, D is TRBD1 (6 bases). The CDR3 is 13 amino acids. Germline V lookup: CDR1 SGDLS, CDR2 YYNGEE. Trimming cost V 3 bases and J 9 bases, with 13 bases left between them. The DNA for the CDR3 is TGTGCCAGCAGCGCACTACAGGGAGTTGAGCAGTTCTTC. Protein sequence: CASSALQGVEQFF.

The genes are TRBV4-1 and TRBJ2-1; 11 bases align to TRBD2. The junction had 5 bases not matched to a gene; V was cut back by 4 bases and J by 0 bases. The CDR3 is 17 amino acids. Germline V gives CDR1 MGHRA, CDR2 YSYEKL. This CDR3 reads CASSLRTSGFSYNEQFF. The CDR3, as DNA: TGCGCCAGCAGCCTTCGGACTAGCGGGTTCTCCTACAATGAGCAGTTCTTC.

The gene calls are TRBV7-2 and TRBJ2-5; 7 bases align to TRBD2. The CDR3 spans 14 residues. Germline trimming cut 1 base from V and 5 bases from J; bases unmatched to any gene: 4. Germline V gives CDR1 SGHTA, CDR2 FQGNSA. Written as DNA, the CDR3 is TGTGCCAGCAGCTTAGGAGCGGGGTGGGAGACCCAGTACTTC. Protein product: CASSLGAGWETQYF.

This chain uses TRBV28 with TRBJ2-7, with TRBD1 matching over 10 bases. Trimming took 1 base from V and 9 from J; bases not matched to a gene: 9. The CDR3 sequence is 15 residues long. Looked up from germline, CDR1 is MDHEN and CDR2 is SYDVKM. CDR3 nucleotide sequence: TGTGCCAGCAGTTTATCCGGGACAGGGGTTTATGCGCAGTACTTC. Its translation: CASSLSGTGVYAQYF.

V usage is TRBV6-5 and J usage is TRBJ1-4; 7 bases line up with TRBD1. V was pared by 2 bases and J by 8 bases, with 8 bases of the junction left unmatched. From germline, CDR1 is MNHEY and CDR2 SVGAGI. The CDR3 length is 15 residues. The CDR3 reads CASSYRGRGQEKLFF. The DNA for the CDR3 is TGTGCCAGCAGTTACCGGGGTAGGGGGCAAGAAAAACTGTTTTTT.

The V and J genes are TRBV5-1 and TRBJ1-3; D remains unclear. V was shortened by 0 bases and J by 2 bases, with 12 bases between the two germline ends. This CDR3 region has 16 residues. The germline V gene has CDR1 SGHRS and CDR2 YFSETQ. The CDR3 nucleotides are TGCGCCAGCAGCTTGGGGGGTATTGGGCCTGGAAACACCATATATTTT. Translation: CASSLGGIGPGNTIYF.

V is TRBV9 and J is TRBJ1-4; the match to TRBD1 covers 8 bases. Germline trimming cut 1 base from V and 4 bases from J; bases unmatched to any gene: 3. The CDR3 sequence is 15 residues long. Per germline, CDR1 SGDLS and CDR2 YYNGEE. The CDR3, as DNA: TGTGCCAGCAGCGTATGGGGACAGGATAATGAAAAACTGTTTTTT. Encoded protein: CASSVWGQDNEKLFF. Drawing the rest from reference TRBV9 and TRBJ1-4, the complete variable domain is DSGVTQTPKHLITATGQRVTLRCSPRSGDLSVYWYQQSLDQGLQFLIQYYNGEERAKGNILERFSAQQFPDLHSELNLSSLELGDSALYFCASSVWGQDNEKLFFGSGTQLSVL.

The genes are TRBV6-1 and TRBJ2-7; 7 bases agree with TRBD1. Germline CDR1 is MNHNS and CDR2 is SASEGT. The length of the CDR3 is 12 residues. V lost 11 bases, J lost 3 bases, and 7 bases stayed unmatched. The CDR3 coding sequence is TGTGCCTCCCGGGACAGCCTCTACGAGCAGTACTTC. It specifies CASRDSLYEQYF.

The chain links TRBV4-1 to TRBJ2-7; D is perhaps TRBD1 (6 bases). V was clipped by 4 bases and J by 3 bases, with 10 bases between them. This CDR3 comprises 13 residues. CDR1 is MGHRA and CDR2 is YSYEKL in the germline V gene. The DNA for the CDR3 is TGCGCCAGCAGCCCGAGGGGGAGCTACGAGCAGTACTTC. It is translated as CASSPRGSYEQYF.

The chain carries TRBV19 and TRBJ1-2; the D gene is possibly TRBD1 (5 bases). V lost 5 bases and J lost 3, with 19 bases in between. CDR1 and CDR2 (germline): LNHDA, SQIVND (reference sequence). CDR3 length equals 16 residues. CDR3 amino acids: CASSSPWTPGDYGYTF. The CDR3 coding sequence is TGTGCCAGTAGTTCCCCCTGGACACCTGGGGACTATGGCTACACCTTC.

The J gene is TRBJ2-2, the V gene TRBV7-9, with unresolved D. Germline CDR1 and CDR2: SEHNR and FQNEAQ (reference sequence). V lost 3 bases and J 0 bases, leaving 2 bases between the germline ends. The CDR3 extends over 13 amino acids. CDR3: CASSFPNTGELFF. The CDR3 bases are TGTGCCAGCAGCTTCCCGAACACCGGGGAGCTGTTTTTT.

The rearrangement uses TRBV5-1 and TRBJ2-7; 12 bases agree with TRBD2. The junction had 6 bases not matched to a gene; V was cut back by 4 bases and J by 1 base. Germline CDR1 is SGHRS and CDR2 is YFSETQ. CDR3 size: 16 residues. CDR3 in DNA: TGCGCCAGCAGCCTCCAGACTAGCGGGGGTTCCTACGAGCAGTACTTC. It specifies CASSLQTSGGSYEQYF.

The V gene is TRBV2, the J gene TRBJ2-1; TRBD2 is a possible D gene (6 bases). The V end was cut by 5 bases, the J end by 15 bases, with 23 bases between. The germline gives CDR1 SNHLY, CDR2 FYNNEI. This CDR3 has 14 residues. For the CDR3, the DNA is TGTGCCAGCAGTTCGACTAGTAATGCCGAGAGACGGTTCTTC. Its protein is CASSSTSNAERRFF.

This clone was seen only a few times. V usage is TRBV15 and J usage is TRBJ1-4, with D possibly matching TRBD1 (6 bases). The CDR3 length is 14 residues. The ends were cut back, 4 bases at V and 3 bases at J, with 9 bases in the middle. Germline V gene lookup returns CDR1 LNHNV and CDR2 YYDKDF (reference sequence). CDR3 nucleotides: TGTGCCACCAGCACGGGGGCAGCTAATGAAAAACTGTTTTTT. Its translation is CATSTGAANEKLFF.

The CDR3 is CASSLANTLYEQYF. CDR3 bases: TGCGCCAGCAGCTTGGCCAATACCCTCTACGAGCAGTACTTC. The J gene is TRBJ2-7, the V gene TRBV5-1; D uncertain. The V gene's germline CDR1 is SGHRS and CDR2 YFSETQ. The V end was cut by 0 bases, the J end by 3 bases, with 10 bases between. The CDR3 covers 14 residues. The whole variable domain, filled in from reference TRBV5-1 and TRBJ2-7, reads KAGVTQTPRYLIKTRGQQVTLSCSPISGHRSVSWYQQTPGQGLQFLFEYFSETQRNKGNFPGRFSGRQFSNSRSEMNVSTLELGDSALYLCASSLANTLYEQYFGPGTRLTVT.

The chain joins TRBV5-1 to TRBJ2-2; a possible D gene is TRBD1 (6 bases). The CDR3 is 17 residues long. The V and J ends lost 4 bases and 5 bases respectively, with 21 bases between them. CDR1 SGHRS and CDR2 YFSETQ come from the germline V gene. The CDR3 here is CASSLYPGTGKTGELFF. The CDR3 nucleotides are TGCGCCAGCAGCCTGTATCCGGGAACAGGGAAAACCGGGGAGCTGTTTTTT.

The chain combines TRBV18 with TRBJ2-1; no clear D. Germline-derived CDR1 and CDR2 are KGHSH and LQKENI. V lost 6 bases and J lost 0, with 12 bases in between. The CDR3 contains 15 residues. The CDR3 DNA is TGTGCCAGCTCGCCTCAGTTGAGCTCCTACAATGAGCAGTTCTTC. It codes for CASSPQLSSYNEQFF.